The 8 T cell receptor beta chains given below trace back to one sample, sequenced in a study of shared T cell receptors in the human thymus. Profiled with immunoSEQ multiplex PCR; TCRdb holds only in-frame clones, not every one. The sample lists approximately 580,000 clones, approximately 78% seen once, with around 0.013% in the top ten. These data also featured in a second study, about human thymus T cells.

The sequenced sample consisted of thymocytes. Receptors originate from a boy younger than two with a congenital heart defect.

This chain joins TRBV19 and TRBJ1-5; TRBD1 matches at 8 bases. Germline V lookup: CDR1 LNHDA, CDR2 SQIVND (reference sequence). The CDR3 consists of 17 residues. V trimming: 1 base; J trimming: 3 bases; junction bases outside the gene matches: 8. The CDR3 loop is CASSIVEDRVSNQPQHF. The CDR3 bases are TGTGCCAGTAGTATAGTCGAGGACAGGGTATCCAATCAGCCCCAGCATTTT.

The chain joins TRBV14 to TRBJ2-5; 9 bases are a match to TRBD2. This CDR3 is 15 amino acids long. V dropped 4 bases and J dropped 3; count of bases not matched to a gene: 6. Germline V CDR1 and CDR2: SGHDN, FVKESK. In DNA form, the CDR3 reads TGTGCCAGCAGCCTTACTAGCGGGCCTAAAGAGACCCAGTACTTC. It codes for CASSLTSGPKETQYF.

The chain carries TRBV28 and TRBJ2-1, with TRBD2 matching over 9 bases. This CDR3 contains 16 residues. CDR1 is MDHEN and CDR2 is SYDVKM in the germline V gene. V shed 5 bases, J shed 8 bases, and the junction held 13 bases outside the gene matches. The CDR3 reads CASSPTASGTVYEQFF. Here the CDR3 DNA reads TGTGCCAGCAGTCCCACTGCTAGCGGGACGGTCTATGAGCAGTTCTTC.

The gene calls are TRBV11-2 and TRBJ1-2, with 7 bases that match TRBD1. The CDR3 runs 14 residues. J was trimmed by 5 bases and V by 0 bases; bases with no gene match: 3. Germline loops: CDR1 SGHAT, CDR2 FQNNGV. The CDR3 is CASSLESQGYGYTF. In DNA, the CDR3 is TGTGCCAGCAGCTTAGAATCACAGGGGTATGGCTACACCTTC.

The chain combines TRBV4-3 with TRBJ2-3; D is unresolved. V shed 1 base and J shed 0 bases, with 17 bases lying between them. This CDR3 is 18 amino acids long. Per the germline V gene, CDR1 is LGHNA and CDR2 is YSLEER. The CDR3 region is CASSQGRVSTPSTDTQYF. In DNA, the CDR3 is TGCGCCAGCAGCCAAGGGAGAGTTTCGACTCCCAGCACAGATACGCAGTATTTT.

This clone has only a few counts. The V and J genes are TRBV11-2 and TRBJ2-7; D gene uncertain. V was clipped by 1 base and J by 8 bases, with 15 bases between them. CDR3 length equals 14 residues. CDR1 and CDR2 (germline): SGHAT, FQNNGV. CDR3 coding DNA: TGTGCCAGCAGCTTAGTAGGTGCGGTATGTAAGCAGTACTTC. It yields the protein CASSLVGAVCKQYF.

In DNA, the CDR3 is TGTGCCAGCAGCCAAGGAGGACTAGCGGGAGGCGAATCCTACGAGCAGTACTTC. It translates to CASSQGGLAGGESYEQYF. The rearrangement uses TRBV14 and TRBJ2-7; TRBD2 matches 14 bases. The V segment lost 1 base and the J segment 1 base; nucleotides outside the gene matches: 6. This CDR3 is built from 18 residues. Germline V gene sequence: CDR1 SGHDN, CDR2 FVKESK.

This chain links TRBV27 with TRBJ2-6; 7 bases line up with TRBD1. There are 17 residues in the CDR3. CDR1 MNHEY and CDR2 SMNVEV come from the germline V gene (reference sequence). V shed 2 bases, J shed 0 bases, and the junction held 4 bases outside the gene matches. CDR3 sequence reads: CASSLGQASSGANVLTF. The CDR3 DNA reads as TGTGCCAGCAGTTTAGGACAGGCGTCCTCTGGGGCCAACGTCCTGACTTTC.